This T cell receptor beta chain was sequenced for a study of T cell repertoires in cytomegalovirus infection. Study background: Both a matching HLA type and CMV infection were indicated by public TCR beta signatures.

Overall study findings and caveats: HLA-C-restricted TCR beta clonotypes specific for CMV led the ex vivo response. Totalled public TCR beta family frequency picked out people who carried CMV plus the relevant HLA.

MiXCR, applied by TCRdb to the reads, yields one record per CDR3 protein. The data contain 570,000 or so distinct CDR3 sequences, 35% to 50% of them singletons. This clonotype was observed a handful of times. Its antigen is still unknown. This CDR3 has 14 amino acids. V lost 0 bases, J lost 7 bases, and 12 bases lay in between. CDR1 and CDR2 (germline): SGHVS, FNYEAQ. The chain combines TRBV7-6 with TRBJ1-2; TRBD1 might be the D (5 bases). This TCR was recovered from a human donor in good health (CMV status not recorded). Some clones in this sample may be carry-over from other donors' samples. The sample consisted of cultured PBMCs, taken from culture after CMV antigen stimulation. CDR3: CASSLAASQGGYTF. The CDR3 nucleotides read TGTGCCAGCAGCTTAGCCGCAAGTCAGGGTGGCTACACCTTC. Filled out from reference TRBV7-6 and TRBJ1-2, the complete variable domain reads GAGVSQSPRYKVTKRGQDVALRCDPISGHVSLYWYRQALGQGPEFLTYFNYEAQQDKSGLPNDRFSAERPEGSISTLTIQRTEQRDSAMYRCASSLAASQGGYTFGSGTRLTVV.